This TCR beta chain comes out of a study of cytomegalovirus exposure and HLA in healthy donors. Study results and caveats: By HLA locus, TCR association rates varied in a later analysis, with DRB1 showing the most and HLA-C the fewest. Altogether, 160 or so TCR beta chains were recorded as cytomegalovirus-associated.

Notes on this clone: The antigen is unknown.

With 1 base removed from V and 4 bases from J, the gap between germline ends came to 18 bases. Per germline, CDR1 SGHNT and CDR2 YYREEE (reference sequence). The CDR3 sequence is 16 residues long. The PCR employed 60 Vbeta primers together with 13 Jbeta primers. This table comes from immunoSEQ multiplex PCR, and its TCRdb copy is limited to in-frame clones, with some not included. The table lists about 90,000 clones, approximately 76% of them singletons. The sequence derives from a woman aged 55-70 years in good health and CMV-seropositive. The chain carries TRBV5-4 and TRBJ2-7; maybe TRBD1 (6 bases). Sequenced sample: PBMCs. CDR3 in amino acids: CASSLRGWDKKYEQYF. In DNA form, the CDR3 reads TGTGCCAGCAGCTTGAGAGGGTGGGACAAAAAATACGAGCAGTACTTC.